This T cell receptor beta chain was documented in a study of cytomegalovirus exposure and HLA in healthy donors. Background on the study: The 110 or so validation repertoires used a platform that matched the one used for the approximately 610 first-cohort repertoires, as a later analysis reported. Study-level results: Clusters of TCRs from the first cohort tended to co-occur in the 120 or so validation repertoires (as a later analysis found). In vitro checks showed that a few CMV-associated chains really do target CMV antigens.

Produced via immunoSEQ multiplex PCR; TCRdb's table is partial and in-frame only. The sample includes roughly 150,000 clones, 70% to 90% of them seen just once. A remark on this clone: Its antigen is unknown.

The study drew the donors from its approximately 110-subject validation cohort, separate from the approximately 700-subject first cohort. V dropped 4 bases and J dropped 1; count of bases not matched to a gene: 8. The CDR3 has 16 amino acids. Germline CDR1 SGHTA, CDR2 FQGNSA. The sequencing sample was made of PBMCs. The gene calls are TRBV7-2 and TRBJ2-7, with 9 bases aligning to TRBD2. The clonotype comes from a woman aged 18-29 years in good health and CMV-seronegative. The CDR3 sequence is CASSSEGLAGSYEQYF. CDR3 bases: TGTGCCAGCAGCTCCGAGGGGCTAGCGGGATCCTACGAGCAGTACTTC.